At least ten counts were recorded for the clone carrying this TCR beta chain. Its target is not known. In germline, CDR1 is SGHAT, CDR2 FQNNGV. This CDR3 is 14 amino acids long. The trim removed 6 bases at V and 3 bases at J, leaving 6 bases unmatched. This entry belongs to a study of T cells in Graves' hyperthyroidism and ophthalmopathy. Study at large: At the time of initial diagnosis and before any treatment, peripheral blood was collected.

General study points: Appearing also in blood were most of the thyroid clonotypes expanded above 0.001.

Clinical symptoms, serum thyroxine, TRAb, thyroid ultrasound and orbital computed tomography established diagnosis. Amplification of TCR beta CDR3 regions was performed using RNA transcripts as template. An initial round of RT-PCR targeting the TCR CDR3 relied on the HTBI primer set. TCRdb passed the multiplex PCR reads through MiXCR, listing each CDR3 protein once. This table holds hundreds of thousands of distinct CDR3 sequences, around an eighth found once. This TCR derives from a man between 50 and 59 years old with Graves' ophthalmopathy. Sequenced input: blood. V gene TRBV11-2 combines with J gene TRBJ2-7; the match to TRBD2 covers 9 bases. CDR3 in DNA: TGTGCCAGCAGGACAGCGGGAGGTCTCTACGAGCAGTACTTC. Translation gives CASRTAGGLYEQYF.